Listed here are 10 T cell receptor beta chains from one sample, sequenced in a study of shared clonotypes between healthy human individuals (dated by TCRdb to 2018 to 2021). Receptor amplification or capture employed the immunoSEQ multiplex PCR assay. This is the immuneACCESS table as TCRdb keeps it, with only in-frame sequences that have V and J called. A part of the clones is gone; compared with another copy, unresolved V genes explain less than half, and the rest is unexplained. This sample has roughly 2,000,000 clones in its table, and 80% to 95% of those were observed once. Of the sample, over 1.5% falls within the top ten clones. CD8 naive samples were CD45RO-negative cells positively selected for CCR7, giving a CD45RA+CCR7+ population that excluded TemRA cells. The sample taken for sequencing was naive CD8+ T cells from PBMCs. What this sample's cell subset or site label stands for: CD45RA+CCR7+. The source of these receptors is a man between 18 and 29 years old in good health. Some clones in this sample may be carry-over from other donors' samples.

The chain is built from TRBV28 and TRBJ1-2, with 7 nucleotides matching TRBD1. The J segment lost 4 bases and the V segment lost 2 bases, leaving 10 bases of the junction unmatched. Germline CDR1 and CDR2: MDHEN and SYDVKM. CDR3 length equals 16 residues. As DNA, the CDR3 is TGTGCCAGCAGTTTAACTGACAGGGCCTCTCCCTATGGCTACACCTTC. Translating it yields CASSLTDRASPYGYTF.

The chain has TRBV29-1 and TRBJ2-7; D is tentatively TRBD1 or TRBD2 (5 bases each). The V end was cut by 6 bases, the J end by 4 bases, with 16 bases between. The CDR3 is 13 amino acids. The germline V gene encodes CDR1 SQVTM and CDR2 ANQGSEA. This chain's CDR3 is CSVMSGPGYEQYF. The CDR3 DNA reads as TGCAGCGTCATGTCGGGGCCGGGTTACGAGCAGTACTTC.

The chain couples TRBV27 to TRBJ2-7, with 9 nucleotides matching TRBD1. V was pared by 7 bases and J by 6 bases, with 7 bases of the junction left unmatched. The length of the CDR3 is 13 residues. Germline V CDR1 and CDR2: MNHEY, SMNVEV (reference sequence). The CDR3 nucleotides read TGTGCCAGCAAAACGACAGGGGGAGGCGAGCAGTACTTC. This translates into CASKTTGGGEQYF.

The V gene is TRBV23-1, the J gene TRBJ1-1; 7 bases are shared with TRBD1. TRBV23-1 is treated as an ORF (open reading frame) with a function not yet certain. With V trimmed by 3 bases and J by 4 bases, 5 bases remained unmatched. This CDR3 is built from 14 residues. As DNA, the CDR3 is TGCGCCAGCAGTCATCCGACAGGGAGCACTGAAGCTTTCTTT. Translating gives CASSHPTGSTEAFF.

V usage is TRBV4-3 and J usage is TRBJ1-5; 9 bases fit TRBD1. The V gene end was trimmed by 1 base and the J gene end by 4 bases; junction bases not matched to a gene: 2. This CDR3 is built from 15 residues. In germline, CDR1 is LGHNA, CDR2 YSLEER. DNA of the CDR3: TGCGCCAGCAGCCAAGGGACAGGGGTGAATCAGCCCCAGCATTTT. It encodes CASSQGTGVNQPQHF.

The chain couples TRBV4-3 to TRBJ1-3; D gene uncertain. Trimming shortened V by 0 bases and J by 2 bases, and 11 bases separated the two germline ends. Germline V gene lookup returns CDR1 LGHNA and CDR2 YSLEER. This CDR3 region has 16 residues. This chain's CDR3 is CASSQDLRGTGNTIYF. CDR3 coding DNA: TGCGCCAGCAGCCAAGACCTCCGAGGGACTGGAAACACCATATATTTT.

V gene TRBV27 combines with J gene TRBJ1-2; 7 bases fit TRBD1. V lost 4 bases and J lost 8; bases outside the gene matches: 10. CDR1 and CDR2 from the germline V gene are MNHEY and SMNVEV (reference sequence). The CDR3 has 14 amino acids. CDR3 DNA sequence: TGTGCCAGCAGTTCGGGACAGCTCCCTTGGGGCTACACCTTC. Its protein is CASSSGQLPWGYTF.

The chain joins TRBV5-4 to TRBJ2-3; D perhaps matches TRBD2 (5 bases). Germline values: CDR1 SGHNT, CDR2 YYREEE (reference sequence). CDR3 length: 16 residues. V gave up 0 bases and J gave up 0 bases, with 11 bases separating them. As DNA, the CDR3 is TGTGCCAGCAGCTTGGAGGGCCGGGGTAGCACAGATACGCAGTATTTT. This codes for CASSLEGRGSTDTQYF.

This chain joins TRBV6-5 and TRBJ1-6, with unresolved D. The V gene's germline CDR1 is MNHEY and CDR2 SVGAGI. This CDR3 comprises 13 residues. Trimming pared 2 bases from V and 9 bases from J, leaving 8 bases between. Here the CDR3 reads CASSYTTSSPLHF. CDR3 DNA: TGTGCCAGCAGTTACACTACTAGTTCACCCCTCCACTTT.

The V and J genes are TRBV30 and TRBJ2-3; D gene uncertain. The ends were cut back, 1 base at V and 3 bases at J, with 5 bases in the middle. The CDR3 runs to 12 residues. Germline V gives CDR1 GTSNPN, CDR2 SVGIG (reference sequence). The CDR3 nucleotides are TGTGCCTGGAGTGGGAAGACAGATACGCAGTATTTT. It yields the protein CAWSGKTDTQYF.